The sequence of this TCR beta chain was determined in a study of control samples from healthy donors and cancer patients. The CDR3 has 13 amino acids. Trimming stripped 3 bases from V and 4 bases from J, with 9 bases between. Germline V gene sequence: CDR1 SQVTM, CDR2 ANQGSEA. The table came from immunoSEQ multiplex PCR; TCRdb's copy has only in-frame clones and leaves some out. The sample yields about 110,000 clones, 90% to 95% seen once. Sequencing was performed on blood. The V gene is TRBV29-1, the J gene TRBJ2-2; D is ambiguous. The TCR sequence derives from a woman aged 18-29 years in good health. The CDR3 is CSVDRPGTGELFF. DNA of the CDR3: TGCAGCGTTGATAGGCCGGGCACCGGGGAGCTGTTTTTT.